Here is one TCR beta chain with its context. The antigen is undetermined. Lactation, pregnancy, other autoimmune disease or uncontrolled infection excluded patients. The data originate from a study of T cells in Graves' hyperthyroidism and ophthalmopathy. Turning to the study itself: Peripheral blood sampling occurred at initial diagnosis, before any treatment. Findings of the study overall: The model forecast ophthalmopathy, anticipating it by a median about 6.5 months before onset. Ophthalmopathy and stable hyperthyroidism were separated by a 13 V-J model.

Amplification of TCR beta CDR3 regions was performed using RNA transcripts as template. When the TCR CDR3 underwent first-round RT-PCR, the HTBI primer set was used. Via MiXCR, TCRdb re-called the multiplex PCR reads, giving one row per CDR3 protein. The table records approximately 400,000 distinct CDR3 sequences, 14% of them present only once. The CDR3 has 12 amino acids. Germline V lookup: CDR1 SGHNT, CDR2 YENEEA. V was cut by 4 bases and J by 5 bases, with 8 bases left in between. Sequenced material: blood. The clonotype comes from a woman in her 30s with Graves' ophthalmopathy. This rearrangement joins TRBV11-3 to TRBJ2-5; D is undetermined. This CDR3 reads CASSSITETQYF. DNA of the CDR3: TGTGCCAGCAGCTCAATAACGGAGACCCAGTACTTC.